This TCR beta chain stems from a study of PD-1 blockade in mismatch repair-deficient tumors. V was clipped by 1 base and J by 2 bases; unmatched bases: 8. The CDR3 sequence is 17 residues long. The germline V gene has CDR1 SGHTA and CDR2 FQGTGA. All patients were mismatch repair deficient, assessed by either PCR or immunohistochemistry. TCR sequencing covered a few patients who responded to pembrolizumab. Assay: immunoSEQ multiplex PCR; the TCRdb copy retains only in-frame clones and omits some. The data show approximately 50,000 clones, over 65% seen once. This material consisted of peripheral blood, taken 4 weeks after starting pembrolizumab. The chain uses TRBV7-3 and TRBJ2-3; TRBD2 agrees at 8 bases. This clonotype originated in an adult with mismatch repair-deficient cancer. CDR3 protein: CASSLRAGGRLTDTQYF. CDR3 coding DNA: TGTGCCAGCAGCTTAAGAGCTGGCGGGAGGCTCACAGATACGCAGTATTTT.